Sequencing of this T cell receptor (beta chain) was carried out in a study of blood T cell repertoires in COVID-19. Study context: T cells, B-cell-depleted T cells, or PBMCs provided the cDNA or gDNA that served as material.

Recruits, aged roughly 18 to 89 years, lived in 20 to 30 US areas. The study assigned cohorts using participant-reported clinical history. Germline V gene sequence: CDR1 SGHTA, CDR2 FQGNSA. The CDR3 spans 13 residues. V shed 6 bases and J shed 4 bases, with 12 bases lying between them. Methods used by the authors: Counts of nucleated cells, estimated from reference gene primer amplification, were obtained. This table comes from immunoSEQ multiplex PCR, and its TCRdb copy is limited to in-frame clones, with some not included. That table gives V, J and clone size, and the DNA gave D and trimming. Here the sample spans 350,000 to 450,000 clones, nearly 90% being singletons.

The sequence derives from a woman aged 30 to 39 who had recovered from COVID-19. This chain joins TRBV7-2 and TRBJ1-2, with D unclear. The sample consisted of PBMCs or T cells enriched from blood (not recorded which). The CDR3 DNA follows: TGTGCCAGCAGTTACGGGGTTCTCTATGGCTACACCTTC. Translation: CASSYGVLYGYTF.